What follows are 27 T cell receptor beta chains derived from one specimen sequenced in a study of cytomegalovirus exposure and HLA in healthy donors. With 60 Vbeta and 13 Jbeta primers, the PCR was carried out. Sequencing used immunoSEQ multiplex PCR; TCRdb keeps in-frame clones, though not all of them. The sample carries around 67,000 clones, about 80% recorded once. Sequenced input: PBMCs. The origin of the receptors is a man younger than 35 in good health and CMV-seropositive.

The V and J genes are TRBV30 and TRBJ1-1, with D perhaps matching TRBD1 (5 bases). CDR1 and CDR2 (germline): GTSNPN, SVGIG (reference sequence). The CDR3 runs to 13 residues. Trimming cost V 3 bases and J 12 bases, with 20 bases left between them. This CDR3 is CAWSGDPGGVSFF. The CDR3 region has the DNA TGTGCCTGGAGCGGGGATCCCGGGGGAGTGTCTTTCTTT.

The chain recombines TRBV25-1 with TRBJ2-5; TRBD2 is a possible D gene (6 bases). The ends were cut back, 1 base at V and 2 bases at J, with 8 bases in the middle. The CDR3 consists of 14 residues. Germline V CDR1 and CDR2: MGHDK, SYGVNS. Here the CDR3 DNA reads TGTGCCAGCAGTGAATTCCGGGGGCAAGAGACCCAGTACTTC. This sequence encodes CASSEFRGQETQYF.

This clone occurred once. The chain recombines TRBV6-5 with TRBJ1-1, with 7 bases matching TRBD1. V lost 1 base and J lost 1; bases outside the gene matches: 6. The CDR3 is 16 residues long. Germline values: CDR1 MNHEY, CDR2 SVGAGI. The CDR3 is CASSYYMGQQNTEAFF. CDR3 sequence (DNA): TGTGCCAGCAGTTACTATATGGGACAGCAGAACACTGAAGCTTTCTTT.

This chain uses TRBV16 with TRBJ2-1; D unresolved. Trimming took 0 bases from V and 0 from J, leaving 12 bases between them. CDR1 and CDR2 (germline): KGHSY, FQNENV. CDR3 length: 17 residues. CDR3 sequence: CASSQSVTLPSYNEQFF. In DNA, the CDR3 is TGTGCCAGCAGCCAATCGGTTACATTACCCTCCTACAATGAGCAGTTCTTC.

This clone was counted between two and nine times. The V gene is TRBV7-9, the J gene TRBJ1-1, with D unclear. This CDR3 region has 14 residues. The ends were cut back, 3 bases at V and 1 base at J, with 9 bases in the middle. Germline assignment: CDR1 SEHNR and CDR2 FQNEAQ (reference sequence). The CDR3 nucleotides are TGTGCCAGCAGCTTGTTTCCATCGAACACTGAAGCTTTCTTT. Translated: CASSLFPSNTEAFF. Drawing the rest from reference TRBV7-9 and TRBJ1-1, the complete variable domain is DTGVSQNPRHKITKRGQNVTFRCDPISEHNRLYWYRQTLGQGPEFLTYFQNEAQLEKSRLLSDRFSAERPKGSFSTLEIQRTEQGDSAMYLCASSLFPSNTEAFFGQGTRLTVV.

The rearrangement links TRBV28 to TRBJ2-5; 9 nucleotides match TRBD1. The trim removed 6 bases at V and 2 bases at J, leaving 4 bases unmatched. The CDR3 contains 14 residues. CDR1 MDHEN and CDR2 SYDVKM come from the germline V gene. The DNA of the CDR3 is TGTGCCAGCAGAACAGGGGGCAGGCAAGAGACCCAGTACTTC. Amino acids: CASRTGGRQETQYF.

This chain connects TRBV15 to TRBJ1-5, with D possibly TRBD1 on 6 matching bases. The CDR3 has 14 residues. Germline CDR1 LNHNV, CDR2 YYDKDF (reference sequence). V was clipped by 1 base and J by 2 bases, with 6 bases between them. The CDR3 region is CATSRGTGNQPQHF. The CDR3, as DNA: TGTGCCACCAGCAGAGGGACAGGCAATCAGCCCCAGCATTTT.

This clone was seen once. J is TRBJ2-2 and V is TRBV25-1, with TRBD1 as a possible D gene (6 bases). Germline assignment: CDR1 MGHDK and CDR2 SYGVNS. The CDR3 has 14 amino acids. The V end lost 3 bases, the J end lost 6 bases, and 11 bases lay between the germline ends. CDR3 DNA sequence: TGTGCCAGCAGTGATAACAGGGAATCCGGGGAGCTGTTTTTT. Protein product: CASSDNRESGELFF.

This chain connects TRBV30 to TRBJ2-3, with 9 bases fitting TRBD2. The CDR3 has 14 residues. The germline V gene encodes CDR1 GTSNPN and CDR2 SVGIG (reference sequence). Unmatched junction bases numbered 5, after V lost 6 bases and J lost 1 base. The CDR3 sequence: CACSGGGGTDTQYF. CDR3 nucleotides: TGTGCCTGTTCGGGCGGGGGGGGCACAGATACGCAGTATTTT.

This chain links TRBV10-3 with TRBJ2-7, with unresolved D. Germline V gene data show CDR1 as ENHRY and CDR2 as SYGVKD. The CDR3 runs to 14 residues. V shed 8 bases and J shed 2 bases, with 16 bases lying between them. This chain's CDR3 is CAIEAQPGAYEQYF. The CDR3 coding sequence is TGTGCCATCGAGGCGCAGCCGGGTGCCTACGAGCAGTACTTC.

This clone showed up just a few times. The rearrangement uses TRBV30 and TRBJ2-1; D might be TRBD2 (6 bases). The CDR3 spans 16 residues. Germline V lookup: CDR1 GTSNPN, CDR2 SVGIG (reference sequence). Trimming cost V 0 bases and J 0 bases, with 12 bases left between them. CDR3 loop: CAWSVLGLSSYNEQFF. CDR3 coding DNA: TGTGCCTGGAGTGTACTGGGACTGAGCTCCTACAATGAGCAGTTCTTC.

The chain has TRBV6-1 and TRBJ2-3; 10 bases line up with TRBD2. This CDR3 is 17 amino acids long. The germline V gene encodes CDR1 MNHNS and CDR2 SASEGT. The ends lost 2 bases at V and 4 bases at J; junction bases unmatched: 9. CDR3 bases: TGTGCCAGCAGTGAAACGGGAGCGGGAGGGCCCTCAGATACGCAGTATTTT. This gives the protein CASSETGAGGPSDTQYF.

This clone was recorded only once. The chain combines TRBV25-1 with TRBJ1-2; D uncertain. Germline V gene lookup returns CDR1 MGHDK and CDR2 SYGVNS. Trimming pared 6 bases from V and 6 bases from J, leaving 14 bases between. This CDR3 contains 13 residues. The CDR3 nucleotides read TGTGCCAGCAGCGACCAGGTACCCGATGGCTACACCTTC. It translates to CASSDQVPDGYTF.

The CDR3 reads CASSRRGHNEQFF. The CDR3 DNA is TGTGCCAGCAGCCGACGGGGTCACAATGAGCAGTTCTTC. The chain has TRBV6-5 and TRBJ2-1, with D possibly being TRBD2 (5 bases). The V end was cut by 6 bases, the J end by 5 bases, with 11 bases between. This CDR3 region has 13 residues. Germline V lookup: CDR1 MNHEY, CDR2 SVGAGI.

The V gene is TRBV5-8, the J gene TRBJ1-5; 11 nucleotides align to TRBD1. The CDR3 totals 15 residues. The germline V gene encodes CDR1 SGHTS and CDR2 YDEGEE. V was pared by 7 bases and J by 2 bases, with 5 bases of the junction left unmatched. The CDR3 coding sequence is TGTGCCAGCCGCGGACAGGGGGCCGGCAATCAGCCCCAGCATTTT. Translation: CASRGQGAGNQPQHF. The whole variable domain, remainder taken from reference TRBV5-8 and TRBJ1-5, is EAGVTQSPTHLIKTRGQQATLRCSPISGHTSVYWYQQALGLGLQFLLWYDEGEERNRGNFPPRFSGRQFPNYSSELNVNALELEDSALYLCASRGQGAGNQPQHFGDGTRLSIL.

This clone came up once. J is TRBJ1-2 and V is TRBV11-1; D perhaps matches TRBD1 (5 bases). The V end lost 5 bases, the J end lost 4 bases, and 14 bases lay between the germline ends. Germline V gives CDR1 SGHAT, CDR2 FQDESV (reference sequence). The CDR3 consists of 14 residues. The CDR3: CASSRPAGSYGYTF. The CDR3 DNA reads as TGTGCCAGCAGCCGACCGGCAGGGTCCTATGGCTACACCTTC.

This chain joins TRBV7-2 and TRBJ2-3; D may be TRBD2 (6 bases). Trimming pared 4 bases from V and 6 bases from J, leaving 20 bases between. Germline V CDR1 and CDR2: SGHTA, FQGNSA. There are 16 residues in the CDR3. The DNA of the CDR3 is TGTGCCAGCAGCTCTACCGGGACTCTGCTGTACGATACGCAGTATTTT. It translates to CASSSTGTLLYDTQYF.

The chain combines TRBV10-1 with TRBJ2-3, with TRBD1 as a possible D gene (5 bases). Germline V lookup: CDR1 WNHNN, CDR2 SYGVQD (reference sequence). This CDR3 is built from 13 residues. V shed 5 bases and J shed 2 bases, with 8 bases lying between them. The CDR3 sequence: CASSPGLTDTQYF. The CDR3 DNA sequence: TGCGCCAGCAGTCCAGGGCTCACAGATACGCAGTATTTT.

The V call is TRBV19, the J call TRBJ2-7; D might be TRBD1 (5 bases). The CDR3 length is 14 residues. V was cut by 1 base and J by 2 bases, with 9 bases left in between. Germline V gene lookup returns CDR1 LNHDA and CDR2 SQIVND (reference sequence). In DNA form, the CDR3 reads TGTGCCAGTAGTATAGGTCAGGGAACCTACGAGCAGTACTTC. The encoded protein is CASSIGQGTYEQYF.

The rearrangement uses TRBV27 and TRBJ2-3; 7 nucleotides match TRBD1. V trimming: 5 bases; J trimming: 3 bases; junction bases outside the gene matches: 5. The germline CDR1 and CDR2 sequences are MNHEY and SMNVEV (reference sequence). The CDR3 has 14 amino acids. CDR3 amino acids: CASSNRGVTDTQYF. CDR3 bases: TGTGCCAGCAGTAACAGGGGAGTGACAGATACGCAGTATTTT.

The CDR3 spells CAWSPGQGTYEQYF. The CDR3 region has the DNA TGTGCCTGGAGCCCGGGACAGGGGACGTACGAGCAGTACTTC. The chain combines TRBV30 with TRBJ2-7; 10 bases agree with TRBD1. Germline CDR1 GTSNPN, CDR2 SVGIG (reference sequence). The V segment lost 3 bases and the J segment 4 bases; nucleotides outside the gene matches: 6. CDR3 length: 14 residues.

The V and J genes are TRBV29-1 and TRBJ1-3, with D possibly being TRBD1 (6 bases). The germline V gene encodes CDR1 SQVTM and CDR2 ANQGSEA. The CDR3 is made up of 16 amino acids. Trimming stripped 2 bases from V and 4 bases from J, with 18 bases between. DNA for the CDR3: TGCAGCGTTGAAAAACTCACCGGGACAAGCGGAAACACCATATATTTT. It is translated as CSVEKLTGTSGNTIYF. The whole variable domain, filled in from reference TRBV29-1 and TRBJ1-3, reads SAVISQKPSRDICQRGTSLTIQCQVDSQVTMMFWYRQQPGQSLTLIATANQGSEATYESGFVIDKFPISRPNLTFSTLTVSNMSPEDSSIYLCSVEKLTGTSGNTIYFGEGSWLTVV.

This clone was observed a single time. The V and J genes are TRBV6-6 and TRBJ2-1; D unresolved. V shed 0 bases and J shed 9 bases, with 12 bases lying between them. There are 14 residues in the CDR3. Germline V gene lookup returns CDR1 MNHNY and CDR2 SVGAGI (reference sequence). The CDR3 DNA reads as TGTGCCAGCAGTTACTCGAAACTTAGCTTTGAGCAGTTCTTC. This sequence encodes CASSYSKLSFEQFF.

The genes are TRBV5-4 and TRBJ2-3; 7 nucleotides match TRBD2. Germline-derived CDR1 and CDR2 are SGHNT and YYREEE (reference sequence). J was trimmed by 5 bases and V by 0 bases; bases with no gene match: 9. This CDR3 contains 16 residues. The DNA for the CDR3 is TGTGCCAGCAGCTTGGCCCTCGCGGGAGAGATAGATACGCAGTATTTT. Translated: CASSLALAGEIDTQYF.

The genes are TRBV10-3 and TRBJ2-7; TRBD1 aligns across 10 bases. This CDR3 contains 15 residues. CDR1 ENHRY and CDR2 SYGVKD come from the germline V gene. Trimming took 2 bases from V and 5 from J; bases not matched to a gene: 6. CDR3 in DNA: TGTGCCATCAGTGAGCCCGGACAGGGGGTCCACGAGCAGTACTTC. It is translated as CAISEPGQGVHEQYF.

This rearrangement joins TRBV4-1 to TRBJ2-7, with 9 bases aligning to TRBD2. From germline, CDR1 is MGHRA and CDR2 YSYEKL. With V trimmed by 0 bases and J by 2 bases, 5 bases remained unmatched. CDR3 size: 16 residues. CDR3 region: CASSQEGLAGPYEQYF. CDR3 coding DNA: TGCGCCAGCAGCCAAGAGGGGCTAGCGGGGCCCTACGAGCAGTACTTC.

The chain uses TRBV6-1 and TRBJ2-5, with 11 bases aligning to TRBD2. V was pared by 6 bases and J by 4 bases, with 7 bases of the junction left unmatched. The germline CDR1 and CDR2 sequences are MNHNS and SASEGT. CDR3 length: 15 residues. The CDR3 DNA is TGTGCCAGCAGCTCACTAGCGGGAGAGTCAGAGACCCAGTACTTC. Protein: CASSSLAGESETQYF.